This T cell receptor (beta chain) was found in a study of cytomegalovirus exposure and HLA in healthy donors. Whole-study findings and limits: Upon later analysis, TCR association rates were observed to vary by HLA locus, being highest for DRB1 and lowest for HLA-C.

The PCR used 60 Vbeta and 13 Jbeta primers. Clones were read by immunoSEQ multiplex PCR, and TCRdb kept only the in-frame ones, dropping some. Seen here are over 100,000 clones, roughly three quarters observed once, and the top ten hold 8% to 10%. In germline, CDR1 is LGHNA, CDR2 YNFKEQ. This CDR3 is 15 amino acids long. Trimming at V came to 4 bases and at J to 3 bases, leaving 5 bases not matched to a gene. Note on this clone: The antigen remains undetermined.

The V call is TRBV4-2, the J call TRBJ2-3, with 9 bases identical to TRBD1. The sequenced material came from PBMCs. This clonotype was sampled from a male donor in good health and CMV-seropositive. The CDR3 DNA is TGTGCCAGCAGCCGGCAGGGACAGGGAACAGATACGCAGTATTTT. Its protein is CASSRQGQGTDTQYF.